The 11 T cell receptor beta chains listed next were all sequenced from one sample in a study of CD8 T cells in ankylosing spondylitis listed by TCRdb under 2017. Libraries were made using 5' RACE. For sequencing, an Illumina HiSeq 2500 was employed. TCRdb reran the public reads through fastp at Q25 and MiXCR, keeping productive beta chains. Every distinct CDR3 protein forms one entry, paired with its most common genes and DNA. For this sample there are some 92,000 distinct CDR3 sequences; more than 25% appear just once. Around 60% of the sample lies in the top ten. The sample consisted of blood, either unsorted or a sorted T cell fraction (not recorded which). Receptors were obtained from a male donor with ankylosing spondylitis or in good health (not recorded which).

The J gene is TRBJ2-7, the V gene TRBV5-1, with TRBD2 identical over 8 bases. Germline CDR1 reads SGHRS; CDR2 reads YFSETQ. The CDR3 covers 16 residues. Trimming removed 0 bases from V and 0 bases from J; junction bases left unmatched: 5. CDR3 sequence: CASSLAMAGGSYEQYF. CDR3 bases: TGCGCCAGCAGCTTGGCAATGGCGGGAGGCTCCTACGAGCAGTACTTC.

This chain joins TRBV10-3 and TRBJ2-3; D unclear. Trimming stripped 3 bases from V and 3 bases from J, with 13 bases between. CDR3 size: 15 residues. The germline V gene has CDR1 ENHRY and CDR2 SYGVKD. The CDR3 reads CAISDRSVGTDTQYF. For the CDR3, the DNA is TGTGCCATCAGTGACAGATCAGTGGGGACAGATACGCAGTATTTT.

Only a few counts were recorded for this clonotype. The gene calls are TRBV18 and TRBJ1-6, with TRBD1 matching 8 bases. The CDR3 runs 14 residues. Germline V gives CDR1 KGHSH, CDR2 LQKENI. V gave up 5 bases and J gave up 7 bases; unmatched junction bases: 4. This chain's CDR3 is CASSMDRDNSPLHF. CDR3 coding DNA: TGTGCCAGCTCAATGGACAGGGACAATTCACCCCTCCACTTT.

This clonotype was counted at least ten times. The J gene is TRBJ2-5, the V gene TRBV29-1; 8 bases agree with TRBD1. This CDR3 has 15 amino acids. With V trimmed by 6 bases and J by 1 base, 10 bases remained unmatched. CDR1 is SQVTM, CDR2 ANQGSEA, per germline. This CDR3 is CSVARQGPSQETQYF. In nucleotides, the CDR3 is TGCAGCGTGGCAAGACAGGGGCCCTCCCAAGAGACCCAGTACTTC.

This clonotype has more than one count but fewer than ten. The genes are TRBV7-2 and TRBJ1-1; D uncertain. Trimming removed 1 base from V and 4 bases from J, with 13 bases in between. CDR1 and CDR2 (germline): SGHTA, FQGNSA. This CDR3 spans 15 amino acids. The CDR3 region is CASSLVGQSSTEAFF. In DNA, the CDR3 is TGTGCCAGCAGCTTAGTAGGTCAGTCGAGCACTGAAGCTTTCTTT.

This clonotype occurred a few times. The gene calls are TRBV3-1 and TRBJ2-1; D gene ambiguous. Looked up from germline, CDR1 is LGHDT and CDR2 is YNNKEL (reference sequence). Trimming stripped 0 bases from V and 4 bases from J, with 7 bases between. The CDR3 runs 14 residues. CDR3: CASSQDTEYNEQFF. DNA for the CDR3: TGTGCCAGCAGCCAAGATACTGAATACAATGAGCAGTTCTTC.

This chain joins TRBV5-1 and TRBJ1-2; no clear D. The length of the CDR3 is 15 residues. Trimming stripped 0 bases from V and 0 bases from J, with 9 bases between. Per germline, CDR1 SGHRS and CDR2 YFSETQ. The CDR3 loop is CASSLEAQANYGYTF. The DNA of the CDR3 is TGCGCCAGCAGCTTGGAGGCTCAAGCTAACTATGGCTACACCTTC. The full variable domain, completed using reference TRBV5-1 and TRBJ1-2, is KAGVTQTPRYLIKTRGQQVTLSCSPISGHRSVSWYQQTPGQGLQFLFEYFSETQRNKGNFPGRFSGRQFSNSRSEMNVSTLELGDSALYLCASSLEAQANYGYTFGSGTRLTVV.

This clonotype has just a few counts. The chain employs TRBV10-3 and TRBJ2-7, with TRBD1 matching 8 bases. The ends lost 11 bases at V and 3 bases at J; junction bases unmatched: 6. From germline, CDR1 is ENHRY and CDR2 SYGVKD. CDR3 length: 12 amino acids. CDR3 coding DNA: TGTGCCGGCGGGGACAGGCTCTACGAGCAGTACTTC. It is translated as CAGGDRLYEQYF.

This clonotype appeared a few times. The chain has TRBV5-1 and TRBJ1-2, with D uncertain. V was clipped by 4 bases and J by 1 base, with 8 bases between them. CDR3 size: 13 residues. Germline CDR1 SGHRS, CDR2 YFSETQ. The CDR3 sequence is CASSADGNYGYTF. DNA of the CDR3: TGCGCCAGCAGCGCGGACGGTAACTATGGCTACACCTTC.

This clonotype was seen a handful of times. The CDR3 sequence: CAISVSFLKNTEAFF. CDR3 nucleotide sequence: TGTGCCATCAGCGTTAGTTTCCTCAAGAACACTGAAGCTTTCTTT. This chain links TRBV10-3 with TRBJ1-1; no firm D call. Trimming cost V 6 bases and J 1 base, with 15 bases left between them. CDR3 length: 15 amino acids. CDR1 is ENHRY, CDR2 SYGVKD, per germline.

This clonotype came up a few times. The chain employs TRBV10-3 and TRBJ2-1, with D possibly being TRBD1 or TRBD2 (5 bases each). The CDR3 loop spans 18 amino acids. Germline CDR1 and CDR2: ENHRY and SYGVKD. V lost 0 bases and J lost 1, with 16 bases in between. The CDR3 loop is CAISESGTRDGSYNEQFF. Here the CDR3 DNA reads TGTGCCATCAGTGAGTCAGGCACTCGGGACGGTTCCTACAATGAGCAGTTCTTC.